Presented here are 24 T cell receptor beta chains from one specimen sequenced in a study of T cell responses to AZD1222 COVID-19 vaccine. The method was immunoSEQ multiplex PCR; TCRdb's version includes in-frame clones alone and lacks a portion of them. The data show roughly 150,000 clones, about 94% seen once. This sample comprised peripheral blood, obtained on day 0 of AZD1222 vaccination. The receptors here all came from an adult in good health.

This rearrangement joins TRBV20-1 to TRBJ1-2; the match to TRBD1 covers 8 bases. The germline V gene has CDR1 DFQATT and CDR2 SNEGSKA (reference sequence). The CDR3 is 12 residues long. V lost 3 bases and J lost 11; bases outside the gene matches: 8. As DNA, the CDR3 is TGCAGTGCTAGTTTTGCAGGGACAGGATACACCTTC. Translating gives CSASFAGTGYTF.

This clone appeared once. V is TRBV10-1 and J is TRBJ1-1, with unresolved D. CDR1 is WNHNN, CDR2 SYGVQD, per germline (reference sequence). Trimming pared 6 bases from V and 5 bases from J, leaving 16 bases between. CDR3 length equals 14 residues. The CDR3 loop reads CASSYRGMGTEAFF. Here the CDR3 DNA reads TGCGCCAGCAGCTACCGAGGGATGGGGACTGAAGCTTTCTTT.

The chain recombines TRBV11-1 with TRBJ2-2; D assignment may be TRBD1 or TRBD2 (5 bases each). CDR3 length: 15 residues. Germline CDR1 and CDR2: SGHAT and FQDESV (reference sequence). The V end lost 2 bases, the J end lost 4 bases, and 11 bases lay between the germline ends. Written as DNA, the CDR3 is TGTGCCAGCAGCTTAAACCCCGGGGCCACCGGGGAGCTGTTTTTT. This codes for CASSLNPGATGELFF.

The genes are TRBV9 and TRBJ2-1; 10 nucleotides line up with TRBD2. J was trimmed by 2 bases and V by 3 bases; bases with no gene match: 5. Germline-derived CDR1 and CDR2 are SGDLS and YYNGEE. This CDR3 region has 16 residues. This CDR3 reads CASSDGLADTYNEQFF. Written as DNA, the CDR3 is TGTGCCAGCAGCGACGGACTAGCGGATACCTACAATGAGCAGTTCTTC.

The chain has TRBV5-4 and TRBJ1-2, with no clear D. Trimming cost V 0 bases and J 7 bases, with 13 bases left between them. The V gene's germline CDR1 is SGHNT and CDR2 YYREEE (reference sequence). The length of the CDR3 is 14 residues. The CDR3 nucleotides are TGTGCCAGCAGCTTGGCCGTGGGATTTGGTGGCTACACCTTC. This codes for CASSLAVGFGGYTF. The full variable domain, rest sourced from reference TRBV5-4 and TRBJ1-2, is ETGVTQSPTHLIKTRGQQVTLRCSSQSGHNTVSWYQQALGQGPQFIFQYYREEENGRGNFPPRFSGLQFPNYSSELNVNALELDDSALYLCASSLAVGFGGYTFGSGTRLTVV.

The chain is built from TRBV28 and TRBJ2-7, with D unclear. The V gene lost 4 bases and the J gene lost 2 bases, with 12 bases spanning the gap. CDR1 is MDHEN, CDR2 SYDVKM, per germline. This CDR3 spans 14 amino acids. This chain's CDR3 is CASSSPTETYEQYF. The CDR3 DNA sequence: TGTGCCAGCAGTTCGCCGACGGAGACCTACGAGCAGTACTTC.

The V gene is TRBV9, the J gene TRBJ2-1; D is uncertain. V lost 0 bases and J 6 bases, leaving 10 bases between the germline ends. This CDR3 spans 14 amino acids. Per germline, CDR1 SGDLS and CDR2 YYNGEE. In nucleotides, the CDR3 is TGTGCCAGCAGCGTAGTTGATAGCCCCAATGAGCAGTTCTTC. Translated, it gives CASSVVDSPNEQFF.

This sequence joins TRBV7-9 and TRBJ2-3; possible D gene TRBD2, 5 bases. Trimming pared 1 base from V and 2 bases from J, leaving 7 bases between. The CDR3 totals 14 residues. Germline V gene lookup returns CDR1 SEHNR and CDR2 FQNEAQ (reference sequence). This CDR3 is CASSLVDFTDTQYF. The CDR3 region has the DNA TGTGCCAGCAGCTTAGTGGACTTCACAGATACGCAGTATTTT.

V and J are TRBV10-3 and TRBJ1-1; D not resolved. Germline V gene data show CDR1 as ENHRY and CDR2 as SYGVKD. Trimming pared 7 bases from V and 0 bases from J, leaving 12 bases between. The CDR3 has 14 amino acids. CDR3 bases: TGTGCCATCAAGGATGCACAAATGAACACTGAAGCTTTCTTT. It is translated as CAIKDAQMNTEAFF.

The genes are TRBV28 and TRBJ2-5; perhaps TRBD2 as D (5 bases). The CDR3 contains 13 residues. Trimming shortened V by 3 bases and J by 5 bases, and 10 bases separated the two germline ends. Looked up from germline, CDR1 is MDHEN and CDR2 is SYDVKM. CDR3 in amino acids: CASSLERGETQYF. The CDR3 DNA reads as TGTGCCAGCAGTTTGGAGAGAGGGGAGACCCAGTACTTC.

This chain links TRBV7-3 with TRBJ2-3; D remains ambiguous. This CDR3 is 13 amino acids long. V was clipped by 2 bases and J by 6 bases, with 9 bases between them. Germline V gives CDR1 SGHTA, CDR2 FQGTGA. The CDR3, as DNA: TGTGCCAGCAGCTTAGGGCCCTTTGATACGCAGTATTTT. Translated, it gives CASSLGPFDTQYF.

CDR3 in amino acids: CASSPDTHYGYTF. As DNA, the CDR3 is TGCGCCAGCAGCCCGGACACACACTATGGCTACACCTTC. J is TRBJ1-2 and V is TRBV5-1, with D perhaps TRBD1 (5 bases). Trimming removed 4 bases from V and 3 bases from J, with 10 bases in between. The CDR3 has 13 amino acids. CDR1 is SGHRS and CDR2 is YFSETQ in the germline V gene.

The chain recombines TRBV6-5 with TRBJ1-4, with D maybe TRBD1 (5 bases). V shed 6 bases and J shed 5 bases, with 10 bases lying between them. Germline CDR1 is MNHEY and CDR2 is SVGAGI. The CDR3 has 13 residues. CDR3 loop: CASRIGDNEKLFF. In DNA, the CDR3 is TGTGCCAGCAGAATCGGGGACAATGAAAAACTGTTTTTT.

This CDR3 reads CASSLAGLAGGETQYF. In DNA, the CDR3 is TGTGCCAGCAGCTTAGCGGGCCTAGCGGGAGGAGAGACCCAGTACTTC. The J gene is TRBJ2-5, the V gene TRBV7-2; 11 positions match TRBD2. The CDR3 is 16 amino acids. V lost 0 bases and J lost 4; bases outside the gene matches: 4. Germline V lookup: CDR1 SGHTA, CDR2 FQGNSA.

This chain links TRBV30 with TRBJ2-2; 13 positions agree with TRBD2. Germline lookup yields CDR1 GTSNPN and CDR2 SVGIG (reference sequence). The CDR3 is made up of 15 amino acids. After removal of 8 bases from V and 4 bases from J, the junction contained 7 bases not matched to a gene. CDR3 protein: CASGLAGDGTGELFF. DNA for the CDR3: TGTGCCAGCGGACTAGCGGGAGATGGCACCGGGGAGCTGTTTTTT.

This chain uses TRBV13 with TRBJ2-7, with 10 bases matching TRBD2. The ends lost 6 bases at V and 8 bases at J; junction bases unmatched: 4. Germline lookup yields CDR1 PRHDT and CDR2 FYEKMQ (reference sequence). The CDR3 is made up of 12 amino acids. CDR3 sequence reads: CASRVAGGQQYF. The CDR3 region has the DNA TGTGCCAGCAGGGTAGCGGGAGGCCAGCAGTACTTC.

The chain is built from TRBV5-3 and TRBJ2-5; 9 bases align to TRBD1. TRBV5-3 is placed among ORFs of uncertain function. This CDR3 has 19 amino acids. Trimming cost V 4 bases and J 5 bases; bases outside gene matches: 21. The CDR3 sequence is CARSPRTPQQGAARETQYF. The CDR3 region has the DNA TGTGCCAGAAGCCCCCGAACGCCACAACAGGGGGCCGCGAGGGAGACCCAGTACTTC.

J is TRBJ1-5 and V is TRBV5-5; D gene uncertain. This CDR3 is built from 15 residues. From germline, CDR1 is SGHKS and CDR2 YYEKEE (reference sequence). V dropped 4 bases and J dropped 3 bases, with 14 bases sitting between them. The CDR3 here is CASSGRMGNNQPQHF. CDR3 nucleotides: TGTGCCAGCAGCGGCCGGATGGGGAACAATCAGCCCCAGCATTTT.

The chain employs TRBV20-1 and TRBJ1-2; 7 bases agree with TRBD1. Germline values: CDR1 DFQATT, CDR2 SNEGSKA (reference sequence). The CDR3 is 11 residues long. The V segment lost 5 bases and the J segment 4 bases; nucleotides outside the gene matches: 1. CDR3 sequence (DNA): TGCAGTGCTGACAGGGCCTATGGCTACACCTTC. Its protein product is CSADRAYGYTF.

The rearrangement joins TRBV7-8 to TRBJ1-1; D is undetermined. Trimming removed 1 base at V and 4 bases at J, with 10 bases between. Germline values: CDR1 SGHVS, CDR2 FQNEAQ. CDR3 length: 14 residues. This CDR3 is CASSLDLVGTEAFF. The CDR3, as DNA: TGTGCCAGCAGCTTAGACCTGGTGGGCACTGAAGCTTTCTTT.

The DNA for the CDR3 is TGTGCCAGCACCGTCGGGGGTTCCTACGAGCAGTACTTC. It yields the protein CASTVGGSYEQYF. V and J are TRBV28 and TRBJ2-7; possibly TRBD2 for D (6 bases). The CDR3 contains 13 residues. With 7 bases removed from V and 1 base from J, the gap between germline ends came to 11 bases. Germline CDR1 and CDR2: MDHEN and SYDVKM. Complete variable domain (other parts from reference TRBV28 and TRBJ2-7): DVKVTQSSRYLVKRTGEKVFLECVQDMDHENMFWYRQDPGLGLRLIYFSYDVKMKEKGDIPEGYSVSREKKERFSLILESASTNQTSMYLCASTVGGSYEQYFGPGTRLTVT.

The rearrangement links TRBV5-1 to TRBJ2-7, with 11 positions matching TRBD1. The junction had 1 base not matched to a gene; V was cut back by 2 bases and J by 3 bases. The V gene's germline CDR1 is SGHRS and CDR2 YFSETQ. The CDR3 consists of 14 residues. As DNA, the CDR3 is TGCGCCAGCAGCTTCGGGACAGGGGGCTACGAGCAGTACTTC. Residues: CASSFGTGGYEQYF.

This rearrangement joins TRBV19 to TRBJ2-3; D may correspond to TRBD1 or TRBD2 (5 bases each). Germline CDR1 LNHDA, CDR2 SQIVND (reference sequence). The CDR3 runs to 17 residues. V gave up 2 bases and J gave up 8 bases, with 23 bases separating them. The CDR3 coding sequence is TGTGCCAGTAGTATAAGAGGGATCGCGACCAGGCAGGGTACGCAGTATTTT. Amino acid sequence: CASSIRGIATRQGTQYF. Drawing the rest from reference TRBV19 and TRBJ2-3, the complete variable domain is DGGITQSPKYLFRKEGQNVTLSCEQNLNHDAMYWYRQDPGQGLRLIYYSQIVNDFQKGDIAEGYSVSREKKESFPLTVTSAQKNPTAFYLCASSIRGIATRQGTQYFGPGTRLTVL.

This clone was recorded only once. The junction departs from germline at one end; a sequencing error may be responsible. In DNA form, the CDR3 reads TGTGCCAGCAGTTTAGCAGGAGATCCGCTATTT. This codes for CASSLAGDPLF. The rearrangement uses TRBV12-3 or TRBV12-4 and TRBJ1-1; the D is unclear. This CDR3 is built from 11 residues.